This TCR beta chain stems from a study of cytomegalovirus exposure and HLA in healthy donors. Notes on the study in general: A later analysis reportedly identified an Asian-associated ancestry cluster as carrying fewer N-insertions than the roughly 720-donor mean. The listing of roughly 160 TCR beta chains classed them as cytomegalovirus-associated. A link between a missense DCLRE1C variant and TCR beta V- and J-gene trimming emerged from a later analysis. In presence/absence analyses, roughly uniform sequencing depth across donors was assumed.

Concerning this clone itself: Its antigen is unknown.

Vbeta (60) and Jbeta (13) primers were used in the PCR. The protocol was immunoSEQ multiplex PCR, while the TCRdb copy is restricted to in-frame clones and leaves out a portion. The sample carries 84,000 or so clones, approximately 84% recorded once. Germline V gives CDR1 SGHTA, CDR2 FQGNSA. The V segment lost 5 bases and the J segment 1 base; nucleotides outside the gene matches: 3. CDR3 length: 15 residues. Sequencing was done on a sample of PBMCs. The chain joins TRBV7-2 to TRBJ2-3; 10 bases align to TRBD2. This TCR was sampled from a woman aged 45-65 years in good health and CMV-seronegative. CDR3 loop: CASSTSGAGTDTQYF. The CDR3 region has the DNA TGTGCCAGCAGCACTAGCGGGGCTGGCACAGATACGCAGTATTTT.